The 6 T cell receptor beta chains below were found in one sample sequenced in a study of T cell responses to AZD1222 COVID-19 vaccine. Method: immunoSEQ multiplex PCR; TCRdb's copy keeps in-frame clones and lacks some. The sample holds about 110,000 clones, around 87% seen once. This sample comprised peripheral blood, obtained 28 days after the second AZD1222 dose. Receptor source: an adult who received the AZD1222 COVID-19 vaccine.

V and J are TRBV2 and TRBJ2-1; D is unresolved. Trimming took 2 bases from V and 0 from J, leaving 11 bases between them. Germline values: CDR1 SNHLY, CDR2 FYNNEI. The CDR3 is 16 amino acids. CDR3 DNA sequence: TGTGCCAGCAGTGAATGGGCAGGAAGCTCCTACAATGAGCAGTTCTTC. Amino acids: CASSEWAGSSYNEQFF.

This sequence joins TRBV5-5 and TRBJ2-2; no clear D. The germline CDR1 and CDR2 sequences are SGHKS and YYEKEE (reference sequence). CDR3 length equals 15 residues. Trimming removed 3 bases at V and 4 bases at J, with 13 bases between. CDR3 in amino acids: CASSSGGLGTGELFF. DNA for the CDR3: TGTGCCAGCAGCTCGGGTGGCCTGGGCACCGGGGAGCTGTTTTTT. The full variable domain, its missing parts supplied by reference TRBV5-5 and TRBJ2-2, is DAGVTQSPTHLIKTRGQQVTLRCSPISGHKSVSWYQQVLGQGPQFIFQYYEKEERGRGNFPDRFSARQFPNYSSELNVNALLLGDSALYLCASSSGGLGTGELFFGEGSRLTVL.

The rearrangement links TRBV7-9 to TRBJ2-7, with D possibly called TRBD1 or TRBD2 (5 bases each). The CDR3 has 14 amino acids. Germline CDR1 reads SEHNR; CDR2 reads FQNEAQ (reference sequence). V lost 5 bases, J lost 4 bases, and 15 bases lay in between. The CDR3 loop reads CASSPRESLYEQYF. In DNA form, the CDR3 reads TGTGCCAGCAGCCCCAGGGAGTCTTTATACGAGCAGTACTTC.

The chain couples TRBV6-5 to TRBJ2-7; tentatively, D is TRBD2 (6 bases). This CDR3 spans 16 amino acids. Trimming stripped 1 base from V and 2 bases from J, with 15 bases between. Germline V gene lookup returns CDR1 MNHEY and CDR2 SVGAGI. CDR3 DNA sequence: TGTGCCAGCAGTTACTTTAGGAGGGCTGGCCCCTACGAGCAGTACTTC. It yields the protein CASSYFRRAGPYEQYF.

The chain combines TRBV5-8 with TRBJ2-7; D remains unclear. V gave up 4 bases and J gave up 1 base, with 12 bases separating them. The CDR3 is 14 amino acids. CDR1 SGHTS and CDR2 YDEGEE come from the germline V gene. The CDR3 nucleotides are TGTGCCAGCAGCCACACTATGAGTTCCTACGAGCAGTACTTC. This codes for CASSHTMSSYEQYF.

This chain links TRBV19 with TRBJ2-1; 8 bases agree with TRBD2. Trimming took 7 bases from V and 4 from J; bases not matched to a gene: 6. The CDR3 runs to 14 residues. The germline V gene encodes CDR1 LNHDA and CDR2 SQIVND (reference sequence). The CDR3 DNA is TGTGCCAGTAAATCTAGCGGGCTTTACAATGAGCAGTTCTTC. This translates into CASKSSGLYNEQFF.